These 16 T cell receptor beta chains came from one sample sequenced in a study of blood T cell repertoires in COVID-19. The assay was immunoSEQ multiplex PCR, and TCRdb's table has in-frame clones only and misses some. The data hold around 280,000 clones, with roughly nine tenths observed a single time. The sequenced material came from peripheral blood. The receptors shown here come from a woman between 45 and 65 years old who had recovered from COVID-19.

This clone turned up a few times. V usage is TRBV7-2 and J usage is TRBJ1-6; 9 nucleotides match TRBD1. The CDR3 is made up of 20 amino acids. The V gene's germline CDR1 is SGHTA and CDR2 FQGNSA. The junction had 12 bases not matched to a gene; V was cut back by 0 bases and J by 3 bases. The CDR3: CASSLAPGQGIGVYNSPLHF. CDR3 coding DNA: TGTGCCAGCAGCTTAGCTCCGGGACAGGGTATTGGAGTCTATAATTCACCCCTCCACTTT. The variable domain in full, completed from reference TRBV7-2 and TRBJ1-6, reads GAGVSQSPSNKVTEKGKDVELRCDPISGHTALYWYRQSLGQGLEFLIYFQGNSAPDKSGLPSDRFSAERTGGSVSTLTIQRTQQEDSAVYLCASSLAPGQGIGVYNSPLHFGNGTRLTVT.

The genes are TRBV11-3 and TRBJ2-2, with D maybe TRBD2 (5 bases). V was trimmed by 0 bases and J by 6 bases, leaving 11 bases between them. The CDR3 is 15 amino acids. Germline V lookup: CDR1 SGHNT, CDR2 YENEEA. The chain's CDR3 is CASSLEGSPSGELFF. Written as DNA, the CDR3 is TGTGCCAGCAGCTTAGAAGGGAGCCCATCCGGGGAGCTGTTTTTT.

This sequence joins TRBV28 and TRBJ2-7; tentatively, D is TRBD2 (5 bases). The V end was cut by 3 bases, the J end by 7 bases, with 13 bases between. The length of the CDR3 is 13 residues. In germline, CDR1 is MDHEN, CDR2 SYDVKM. As DNA, the CDR3 is TGTGCCAGCAGTTTTTCCGGGGTGGGAGAGCAGTACTTC. Protein sequence: CASSFSGVGEQYF.

This clone was recorded many times. This sequence joins TRBV6-5 and TRBJ2-2; no reliable D call. The V gene's germline CDR1 is MNHEY and CDR2 SVGAGI. CDR3 length: 13 residues. Trimming pared 7 bases from V and 6 bases from J, leaving 12 bases between. CDR3 sequence (DNA): TGTGCCAGCACCTTAGCCTTATCCGGGGAGCTGTTTTTT. This codes for CASTLALSGELFF.

On this clone: A read error may account for a junction end that differs from germline. The chain's CDR3 is CASSSSGTTEQFF. CDR3 DNA: TGTGCTAGCAGCTCGAGCGGGACTACGGAGCAGTTCTTC. The chain combines TRBV7-7 with TRBJ2-1; TRBD2 matches 7 bases. This CDR3 spans 13 amino acids. The germline gives CDR1 SSHAT, CDR2 FNYEAQ (reference sequence).

This chain joins TRBV9 and TRBJ1-1; possible D gene TRBD1, 5 bases. V was cut by 0 bases and J by 4 bases, with 16 bases left in between. CDR1 is SGDLS and CDR2 is YYNGEE in the germline V gene. The CDR3 has 16 residues. The CDR3 sequence: CASSVGWGAGGTEAFF. The CDR3 nucleotides read TGTGCCAGCAGCGTAGGTTGGGGCGCGGGAGGCACTGAAGCTTTCTTT. Combining the CDR3 with reference TRBV9 and TRBJ1-1 gives the whole variable domain DSGVTQTPKHLITATGQRVTLRCSPRSGDLSVYWYQQSLDQGLQFLIQYYNGEERAKGNILERFSAQQFPDLHSELNLSSLELGDSALYFCASSVGWGAGGTEAFFGQGTRLTVV.

CDR3 bases: TGTGCCAGCAGTTTATCGTGGGACTCCTTCTATGGCTACACCTTC. As protein: CASSLSWDSFYGYTF. The chain joins TRBV27 to TRBJ1-2; a possible D gene is TRBD1 (5 bases). Between the trimmed V and J ends, which lost 0 bases and 4 bases, there was a span of 12 bases. The germline V gene encodes CDR1 MNHEY and CDR2 SMNVEV (reference sequence). CDR3 length: 15 residues.

This chain connects TRBV7-9 to TRBJ1-1; D ambiguous. CDR3 length: 14 amino acids. Germline CDR1 SEHNR, CDR2 FQNEAQ (reference sequence). The V gene lost 1 base and the J gene lost 4 bases, with 10 bases spanning the gap. Here the CDR3 DNA reads TGTGCCAGCAGCTTAGTCCCGCTAGGCACTGAAGCTTTCTTT. Residues: CASSLVPLGTEAFF.

The V gene is TRBV6-5, the J gene TRBJ1-5, with 7 bases that match TRBD1. Per germline, CDR1 MNHEY and CDR2 SVGAGI. CDR3 length equals 14 residues. Germline trimming cut 2 bases from V and 5 bases from J; bases unmatched to any gene: 3. CDR3 bases: TGTGCCAGCAGTTACAGGGGGCGAGATCAGCCCCAGCATTTT. This sequence encodes CASSYRGRDQPQHF.

As DNA, the CDR3 is TGTGCCAGCAGCTCGACCGGGACAGGGGCGCCAAACACCGGGGAGCTGTTTTTT. Amino acids: CASSSTGTGAPNTGELFF. This chain links TRBV7-2 with TRBJ2-2; 10 bases align to TRBD1. Germline V gene sequence: CDR1 SGHTA, CDR2 FQGNSA. The CDR3 runs to 18 residues. Trimming took 4 bases from V and 2 from J; bases not matched to a gene: 10.

This clone was seen just once. The V gene is TRBV9, the J gene TRBJ1-1; D might be TRBD1 (6 bases). This CDR3 contains 15 residues. Trimming removed 0 bases at V and 4 bases at J, with 13 bases between. Germline lookup yields CDR1 SGDLS and CDR2 YYNGEE. CDR3 nucleotides: TGTGCCAGCAGCGTAGATCAGGGGTTCGCCACTGAAGCTTTCTTT. It codes for CASSVDQGFATEAFF.

This clone was found once. The chain links TRBV6-1 to TRBJ2-5; 8 nucleotides match TRBD1. Trimming removed 0 bases from V and 5 bases from J; junction bases left unmatched: 5. Germline values: CDR1 MNHNS, CDR2 SASEGT. The CDR3 has 15 residues. This chain's CDR3 is CASSEAQGAWETQYF. CDR3 nucleotide sequence: TGTGCCAGCAGTGAAGCCCAGGGGGCCTGGGAGACCCAGTACTTC.

The V and J genes are TRBV28 and TRBJ1-4; TRBD1 matches at 9 bases. J was trimmed by 8 bases and V by 4 bases; bases with no gene match: 8. Germline CDR1 and CDR2: MDHEN and SYDVKM. This CDR3 is 15 amino acids long. In DNA form, the CDR3 reads TGTGCCAGCAGTTCCCCGACAGGGGGTGGCGAAAAACTGTTTTTT. Protein sequence: CASSSPTGGGEKLFF.

The CDR3 nucleotides are TGTGCCAGCAGTGCCTTGACAGGGGGCACTGAAGCTTTCTTT. Its protein product is CASSALTGGTEAFF. The V gene is TRBV2, the J gene TRBJ1-1; the match to TRBD1 covers 9 bases. Trimming at V came to 4 bases and at J to 4 bases, leaving 4 bases not matched to a gene. Germline V gives CDR1 SNHLY, CDR2 FYNNEI. This CDR3 has 14 residues.

The genes are TRBV4-2 and TRBJ2-1, with D tentatively TRBD2 (6 bases). The CDR3 extends over 12 amino acids. V lost 4 bases and J 10 bases, leaving 11 bases between the germline ends. Per the germline V gene, CDR1 is LGHNA and CDR2 is YNFKEQ. CDR3 amino acids: CASSPPGREQFF. The CDR3, as DNA: TGTGCCAGCAGCCCACCGGGGAGGGAGCAGTTCTTC.

The chain employs TRBV2 and TRBJ1-1; TRBD1 matches at 8 bases. With 4 bases clipped from V and 3 bases from J, the junction kept 4 bases outside the gene matches. Germline V gene lookup returns CDR1 SNHLY and CDR2 FYNNEI. This CDR3 spans 14 amino acids. The CDR3 DNA follows: TGTGCCAGCAGTGCGGACAGGGTGGACACTGAAGCTTTCTTT. This codes for CASSADRVDTEAFF.